This TCR beta chain is drawn from a study of shared clonotypes between healthy human individuals. Study at large: Two female and three male donors aged 18 to 49 were enrolled.

It was roughly 200 ng DNA, approximately 30,000 T cell genomes, that sorted-subset replicate PCRs used. TCRdb keeps only in-frame clones here, not all; method: immunoSEQ multiplex PCR. The sample gives a few hundred thousand clones, 50% to 75% of which show up once; 11% is in the top ten. CD4+ cells yielded CD45RA+ naive and CD45RA-negative memory subsets. Notes on the study in general: Large sequencing depth failed to make sorted-subset sequencing complete, rarefaction showed.

Germline lookup yields CDR1 LNHDA and CDR2 SQIVND (reference sequence). Trimming removed 5 bases at V and 6 bases at J, with 14 bases between. CDR3 length: 14 residues. A word on this clone: As yet, its antigen is unknown.

The source is a man in his thirties or forties in good health. V and J are TRBV19 and TRBJ1-5, with a tentative D call TRBD1 (6 bases). What was sequenced was memory CD4+ T cells sorted from blood. The sample's subset: CD45RA-negative fraction. The CDR3 reads CASSPRTVSQPQHF. CDR3 in DNA: TGTGCCAGTAGTCCCAGGACAGTAAGTCAGCCCCAGCATTTT. The full variable domain, its missing parts supplied by reference TRBV19 and TRBJ1-5, is DGGITQSPKYLFRKEGQNVTLSCEQNLNHDAMYWYRQDPGQGLRLIYYSQIVNDFQKGDIAEGYSVSREKKESFPLTVTSAQKNPTAFYLCASSPRTVSQPQHFGDGTRLSIL.